This T cell receptor beta chain was recorded in a study of spatial heterogeneity in lung cancer. At the level of the study: Detected beta-chain sequences consistently exceeded alpha-chain sequences. Study-wide findings and caveats: Expanded tumor TCRs that were ubiquitous appeared in blood more at resection than follow-up.

Time point: sample taken at primary tumor resection. Sequencing covered unsorted whole RNA taken from tumor, nontumor lung or frozen PBMC. A total of approximately 69 untreated early-stage non-small cell lung cancer patients served as donors. Every individual TCR cDNA molecule carried its own unique molecular identifier, which allowed correction of PCR and sequencing errors. TCRdb recomputed calls from the 5' RACE reads with MiXCR, one row per CDR3 protein. The sample consists of about 2,000 distinct CDR3 sequences, 15% to 20% of them appearing once. This CDR3 has 13 residues. V was pared by 0 bases and J by 3 bases, with 7 bases between. CDR1 and CDR2 (germline): SGHRS, YFSETQ. About this clonotype: The target antigen is unknown.

This receptor was taken from a male donor with early-stage non-small cell lung cancer. V and J are TRBV5-1 and TRBJ2-7; D ambiguous. Sequencing used PBMCs, obtained at surgery. Here the CDR3 reads CASSLGRDYEQYF. CDR3 coding DNA: TGCGCCAGCAGCTTGGGTAGAGACTACGAGCAGTACTTC.